Listed below are T cell receptor beta chains from one sample, sequenced in a study of shared clonotypes between healthy human individuals. Measured with immunoSEQ multiplex PCR; TCRdb has only the in-frame clones, and not every one. The sample carries 2 million to 2.5 million clones, 92% recorded once. Sequenced material: naive CD4+ T cells from PBMCs. The receptor set was obtained from a man aged 18-30 years in good health. Some clones in this sample may be carry-over from other donors' samples. Each CDR3 is given with its conserved first and last residue. The D gene is left open where the match is weak. Some rows have no size entry. The others give once, few or many, or a class for an expanded clone.

- | TRBJ1-5 | TRBD1 | TRBV6-4 | CASPHTQGRWGYSNQPQHF
- | TRBJ1-5 | TRBD1 | TRBV27 | CASSQRTGEPQHF
- | TRBJ2-2 | - | TRBV6-1 | CASSAVSGWNTGELFF
- | TRBJ2-1 | TRBD2 | TRBV19 | CASSIVSGSSYNEQFF
- | TRBJ1-3 | - | TRBV29-1 | CSVWPGGDSGNTIYF
- | TRBJ2-1 | TRBD1 | TRBV7-2 | CASSPDRAYNEQFF
- | TRBJ2-5 | - | TRBV11-3 | CASSLRAGRGEETQYF
- | TRBJ2-7 | TRBD2 | TRBV11-2 | CASSPTSGSYEQYF
- | TRBJ2-7 | - | TRBV18 | CASSPPPGSGGEQYF
- | TRBJ2-1 | - | TRBV30 | CAWSVNRYNEQFF
- | TRBJ1-2 | TRBD1 | TRBV6-6 | CASRNGQELNYGYTF
- | TRBJ1-5 | - | TRBV19 | CASSPGGPIMSNQPQHF
- | TRBJ2-1 | - | TRBV9 | CASSVDRPDNEQFF
- | TRBJ2-2 | - | TRBV14 | CASSQDGALALFF
- | TRBJ1-5 | TRBD1 | TRBV10-3 | CAISAGTGVNGQPQHF
- | TRBJ2-3 | - | TRBV5-1 | CASSFRDPQATDTQYF
- | TRBJ1-1 | TRBD1 | TRBV5-4 | CASSHRDRVDAEAFF
- | TRBJ1-1 | - | TRBV6-1 | CASSDPGWGHTEAFF
few | TRBJ1-5 | - | TRBV29-1 | CSVSRAPEEPQHF
- | TRBJ2-7 | - | TRBV27 | CASRGQTYEQYF
- | TRBJ2-3 | TRBD2 | TRBV11-2 | CASSLDGRVADTQYF
- | TRBJ2-7 | - | TRBV10-2 | CASSPFFAVTYEQYF
- | TRBJ2-1 | TRBD2 | TRBV29-1 | CSVEDGGGYSYNEQFF
- | TRBJ2-1 | TRBD1 | TRBV5-4 | CASRWTGGGSEQFF
- | TRBJ1-1 | TRBD1 | TRBV6-5 | CASSYRTGWVNTEAFF
- | TRBJ1-5 | TRBD1 | TRBV5-5 | CASSWGQGAPLRPQHF
- | TRBJ2-3 | TRBD2 | TRBV5-1 | CASKPGLAGHTQYF
- | TRBJ2-1 | - | TRBV27 | CASSGSSYNEQFF
- | TRBJ2-6 | - | TRBV9 | CASSVNGPSGANVLTF
- | TRBJ2-5 | TRBD2 | TRBV18 | CASSPLTGLAGAETQYF
- | TRBJ1-2 | TRBD1 | TRBV6-5 | CASSYQGADGYTF
- | TRBJ2-2 | - | TRBV6-6 | CASSYRGGELFF
- | TRBJ1-1 | - | TRBV28 | CAITGNTEAFF
- | TRBJ2-3 | - | TRBV7-3 | CASSPSAASDTQYF
- | TRBJ2-3 | - | TRBV29-1 | CSVKKHLTDTQYF
- | TRBJ1-5 | - | TRBV30 | CAWSGHSITDSNQPQHF
- | TRBJ1-4 | - | TRBV2 | CASSDPGFATNEKLFF
- | TRBJ2-7 | - | TRBV16 | CASSQSTSYEQYF
- | TRBJ2-2 | - | TRBV18 | CASSRGNTGELFF
- | TRBJ2-1 | TRBD2 | TRBV2 | CASVGLAGGPSNEQFF
- | TRBJ2-2 | - | TRBV5-1 | CASTGLDTGELFF
- | TRBJ2-1 | - | TRBV18 | CASSSTGPPAGNEQFF
- | TRBJ2-1 | - | TRBV15 | CATSRVEGGYNEQFF
- | TRBJ1-4 | - | TRBV6-1 | CASSVGPPGEKLFF
- | TRBJ2-7 | TRBD2 | TRBV5-1 | CASSLMVAGPEQYF
- | TRBJ2-7 | TRBD2 | TRBV28 | CASLSPGLDIEQYF
- | TRBJ1-5 | TRBD1 | TRBV28 | CASSLPDRVGNQPQHF
- | TRBJ1-2 | TRBD1 | TRBV19 | CASSTADREEFYGYTF
- | TRBJ2-1 | TRBD2 | TRBV11-2 | CASSMGLGNYNEQFF
- | TRBJ2-1 | - | TRBV2 | CASSFWGPGDEQFF
- | TRBJ1-1 | - | TRBV5-1 | CASSLESPRANTEAFF
once | TRBJ2-3 | - | TRBV7-2 | CASSFLRPSTDTQYF
- | TRBJ2-7 | TRBD2 | TRBV7-9 | CASSLPLGTSGSYEQYF
- | TRBJ2-2 | TRBD1 | TRBV2 | CASTKRDRAYTGELFF